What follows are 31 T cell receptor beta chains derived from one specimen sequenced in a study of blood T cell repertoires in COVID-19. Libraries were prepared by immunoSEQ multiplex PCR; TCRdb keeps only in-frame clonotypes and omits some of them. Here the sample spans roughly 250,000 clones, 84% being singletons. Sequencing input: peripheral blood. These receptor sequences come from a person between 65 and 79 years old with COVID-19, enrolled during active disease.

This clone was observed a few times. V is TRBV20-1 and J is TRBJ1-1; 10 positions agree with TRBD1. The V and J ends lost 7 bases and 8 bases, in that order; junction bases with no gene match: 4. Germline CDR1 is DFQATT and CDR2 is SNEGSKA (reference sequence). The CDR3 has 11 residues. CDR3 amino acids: CSVDRGVEAFF. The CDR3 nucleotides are TGCAGTGTGGACAGGGGGGTCGAAGCTTTCTTT.

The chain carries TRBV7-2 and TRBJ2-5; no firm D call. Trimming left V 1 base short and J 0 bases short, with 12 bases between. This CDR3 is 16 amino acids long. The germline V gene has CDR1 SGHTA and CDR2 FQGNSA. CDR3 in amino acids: CASSLVASRHQETQYF. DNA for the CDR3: TGTGCCAGCAGCTTAGTCGCGTCCCGCCACCAAGAGACCCAGTACTTC.

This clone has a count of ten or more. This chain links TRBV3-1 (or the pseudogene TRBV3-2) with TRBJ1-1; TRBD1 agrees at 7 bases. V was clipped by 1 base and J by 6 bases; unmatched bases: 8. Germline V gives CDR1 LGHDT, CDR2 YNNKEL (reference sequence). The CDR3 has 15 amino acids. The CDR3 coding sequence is TGTGCCAGCAGCCAAGGACACAGGGGTCTCGCTGAAGCTTTCTTT. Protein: CASSQGHRGLAEAFF.

CDR3 DNA sequence: TGTGCCAGCGGTTTCCCTCGAGGCAGCAATCAGCCCCAGCATTTT. It is translated as CASGFPRGSNQPQHF. The chain combines TRBV6-2 or TRBV6-3 with TRBJ1-5, with D hard to call. The CDR3 length is 15 residues. Deletions cut 8 bases from V and 1 base from J, with 15 bases between. The germline gives CDR1 MNHEY, CDR2 SVGEGT.

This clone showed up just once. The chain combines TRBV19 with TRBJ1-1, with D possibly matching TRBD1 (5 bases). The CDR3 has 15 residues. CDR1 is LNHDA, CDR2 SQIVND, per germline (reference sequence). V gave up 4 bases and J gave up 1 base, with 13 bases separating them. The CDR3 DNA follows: TGTGCCAGTAGTACCCAACAGGCCGGGAACACTGAAGCTTTCTTT. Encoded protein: CASSTQQAGNTEAFF.

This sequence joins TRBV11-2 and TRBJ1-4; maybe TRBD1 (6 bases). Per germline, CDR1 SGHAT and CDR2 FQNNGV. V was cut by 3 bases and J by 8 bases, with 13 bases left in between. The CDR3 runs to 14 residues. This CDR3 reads CASSLLGAREKLFF. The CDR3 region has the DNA TGTGCCAGCAGCTTGCTGGGGGCTAGGGAAAAACTGTTTTTT. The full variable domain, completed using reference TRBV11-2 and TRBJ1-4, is EAGVAQSPRYKIIEKRQSVAFWCNPISGHATLYWYQQILGQGPKLLIQFQNNGVVDDSQLPKDRFSAERLKGVDSTLKIQPAKLEDSAVYLCASSLLGAREKLFFGSGTQLSVL.

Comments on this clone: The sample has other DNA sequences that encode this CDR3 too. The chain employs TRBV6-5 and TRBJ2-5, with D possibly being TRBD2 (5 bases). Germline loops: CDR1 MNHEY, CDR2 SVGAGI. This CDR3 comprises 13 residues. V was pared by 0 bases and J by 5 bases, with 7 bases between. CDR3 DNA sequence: TGTGCCAGCAGTTACTCGCGAGGGGAGACCCAGTACTTC. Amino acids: CASSYSRGETQYF.

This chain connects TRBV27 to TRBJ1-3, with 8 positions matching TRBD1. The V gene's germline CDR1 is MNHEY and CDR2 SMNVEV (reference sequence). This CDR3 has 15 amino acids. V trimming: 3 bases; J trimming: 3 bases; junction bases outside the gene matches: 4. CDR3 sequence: CASSFGRGLGNTIYF. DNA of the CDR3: TGTGCCAGCAGTTTCGGCAGGGGGCTTGGAAACACCATATATTTT.

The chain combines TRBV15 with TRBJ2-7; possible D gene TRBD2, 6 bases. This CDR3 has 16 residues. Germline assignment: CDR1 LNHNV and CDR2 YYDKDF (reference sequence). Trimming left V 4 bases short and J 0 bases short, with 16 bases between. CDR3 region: CATSMGLRPGSYEQYF. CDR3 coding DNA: TGTGCCACCAGCATGGGACTCCGTCCTGGCTCCTACGAGCAGTACTTC.

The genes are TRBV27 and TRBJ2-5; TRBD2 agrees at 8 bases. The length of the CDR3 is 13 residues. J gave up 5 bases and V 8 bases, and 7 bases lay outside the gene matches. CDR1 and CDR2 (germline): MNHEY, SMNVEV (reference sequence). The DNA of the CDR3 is TGTGCCAGCCACCAACGGGGGGGGGAGACCCAGTACTTC. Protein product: CASHQRGGETQYF.

This CDR3 reads CASSLIGQTTEAFF. CDR3 sequence (DNA): TGTGCCAGCAGCCTTATAGGACAGACCACTGAAGCTTTCTTT. V gene TRBV9 combines with J gene TRBJ1-1; D is perhaps TRBD1 (6 bases). The V gene lost 4 bases and the J gene lost 4 bases, with 14 bases spanning the gap. CDR1 is SGDLS, CDR2 YYNGEE, per germline. The length of the CDR3 is 14 residues.

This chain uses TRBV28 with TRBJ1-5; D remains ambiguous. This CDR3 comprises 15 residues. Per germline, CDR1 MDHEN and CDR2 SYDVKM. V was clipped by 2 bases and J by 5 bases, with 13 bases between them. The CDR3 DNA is TGTGCCAGCAGTTTAATTTCAGGCCGAGATCAGCCCCAGCATTTT. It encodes CASSLISGRDQPQHF.

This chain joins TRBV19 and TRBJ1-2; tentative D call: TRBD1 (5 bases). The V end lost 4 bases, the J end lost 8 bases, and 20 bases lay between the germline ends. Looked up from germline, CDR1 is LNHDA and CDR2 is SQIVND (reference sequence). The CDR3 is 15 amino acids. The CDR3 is CASSTPSRLPGGYTF. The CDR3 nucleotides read TGTGCCAGTAGTACCCCCTCGAGACTCCCAGGGGGCTACACCTTC.

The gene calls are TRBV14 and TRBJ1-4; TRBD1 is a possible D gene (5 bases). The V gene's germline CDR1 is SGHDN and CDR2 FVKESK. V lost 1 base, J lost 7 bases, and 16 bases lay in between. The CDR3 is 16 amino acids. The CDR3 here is CASSQVRAGRFEKLFF. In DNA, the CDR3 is TGTGCCAGCAGCCAAGTAAGAGCAGGGAGGTTTGAAAAACTGTTTTTT.

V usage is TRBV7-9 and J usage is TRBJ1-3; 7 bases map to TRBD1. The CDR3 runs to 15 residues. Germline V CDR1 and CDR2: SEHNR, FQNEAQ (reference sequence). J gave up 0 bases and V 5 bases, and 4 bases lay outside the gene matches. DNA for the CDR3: TGTGCCAGCAGCGGGACAGCCAACTCTGGAAACACCATATATTTT. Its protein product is CASSGTANSGNTIYF.

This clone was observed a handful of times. The CDR3 DNA is TGCGCCAGCAGCCAAGATGGGAACAGGCTCAATGAGCAGTTCTTC. Its protein product is CASSQDGNRLNEQFF. The rearrangement uses TRBV4-3 and TRBJ2-1; D possibly corresponds to TRBD1 (5 bases). CDR1 LGHNA and CDR2 YSLEER come from the germline V gene. The CDR3 spans 15 residues. V lost 0 bases and J lost 6, with 12 bases in between.

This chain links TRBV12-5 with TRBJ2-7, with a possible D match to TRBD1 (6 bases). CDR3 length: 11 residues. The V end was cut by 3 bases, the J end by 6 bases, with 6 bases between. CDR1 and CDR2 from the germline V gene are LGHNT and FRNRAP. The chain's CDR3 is CASGLGGEQYF. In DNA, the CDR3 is TGTGCTAGTGGTTTAGGGGGCGAGCAGTACTTC.

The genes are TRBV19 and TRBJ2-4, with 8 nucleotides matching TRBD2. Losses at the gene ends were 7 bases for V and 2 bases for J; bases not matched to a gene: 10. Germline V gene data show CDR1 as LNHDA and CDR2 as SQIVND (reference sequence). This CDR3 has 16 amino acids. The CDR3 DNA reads TGTGCCAGTACTAGGGGAGCGGGAGTCACCAAAAACATTCAGTACTTC. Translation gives CASTRGAGVTKNIQYF.

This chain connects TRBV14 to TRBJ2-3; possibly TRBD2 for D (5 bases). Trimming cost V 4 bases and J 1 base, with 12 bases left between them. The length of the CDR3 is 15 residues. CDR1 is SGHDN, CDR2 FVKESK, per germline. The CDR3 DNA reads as TGTGCCAGCAGCCCGGACCTGGGAGGCACAGATACGCAGTATTTT. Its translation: CASSPDLGGTDTQYF.

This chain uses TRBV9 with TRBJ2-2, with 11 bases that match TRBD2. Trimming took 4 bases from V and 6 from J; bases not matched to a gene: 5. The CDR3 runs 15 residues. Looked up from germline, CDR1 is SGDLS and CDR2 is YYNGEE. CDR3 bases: TGTGCCAGCAGCAAGACTAGCGGGACGTCCGGGGAGCTGTTTTTT. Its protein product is CASSKTSGTSGELFF.

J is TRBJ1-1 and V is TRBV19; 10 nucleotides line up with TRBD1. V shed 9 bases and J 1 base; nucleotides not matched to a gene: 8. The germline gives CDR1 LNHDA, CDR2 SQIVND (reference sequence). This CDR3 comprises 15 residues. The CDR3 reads CASDRGRIGNTEAFF. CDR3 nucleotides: TGTGCCAGCGACAGGGGGCGTATAGGGAACACTGAAGCTTTCTTT.

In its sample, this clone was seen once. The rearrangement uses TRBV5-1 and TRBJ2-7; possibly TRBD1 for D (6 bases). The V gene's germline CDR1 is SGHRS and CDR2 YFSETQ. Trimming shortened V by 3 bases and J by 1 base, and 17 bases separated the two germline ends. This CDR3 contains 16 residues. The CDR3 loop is CASSSAGTKYSYEQYF. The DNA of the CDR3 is TGCGCCAGCAGCTCAGCCGGGACAAAATATTCCTACGAGCAGTACTTC.

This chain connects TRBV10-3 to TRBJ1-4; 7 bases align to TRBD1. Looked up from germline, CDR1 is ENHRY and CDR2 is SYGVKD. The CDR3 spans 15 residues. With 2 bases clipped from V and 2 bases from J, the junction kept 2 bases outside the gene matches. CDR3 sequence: CAISEPGQTNEKLFF. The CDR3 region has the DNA TGTGCCATCAGTGAGCCGGGACAGACTAATGAAAAACTGTTTTTT.

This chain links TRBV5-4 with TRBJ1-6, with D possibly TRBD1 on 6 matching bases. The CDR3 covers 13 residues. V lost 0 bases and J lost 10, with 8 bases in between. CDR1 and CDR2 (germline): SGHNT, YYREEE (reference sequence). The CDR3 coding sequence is TGTGCCAGCAGCTTGGGTGGGGGCTCACCCCTCCACTTT. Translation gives CASSLGGGSPLHF.

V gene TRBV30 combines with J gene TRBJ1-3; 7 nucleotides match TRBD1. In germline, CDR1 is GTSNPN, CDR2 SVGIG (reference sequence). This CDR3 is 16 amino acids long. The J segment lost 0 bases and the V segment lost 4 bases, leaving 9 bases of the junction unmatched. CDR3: CAWIYRRGSSGNTIYF. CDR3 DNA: TGTGCCTGGATTTATCGCAGGGGGAGCTCTGGAAACACCATATATTTT.

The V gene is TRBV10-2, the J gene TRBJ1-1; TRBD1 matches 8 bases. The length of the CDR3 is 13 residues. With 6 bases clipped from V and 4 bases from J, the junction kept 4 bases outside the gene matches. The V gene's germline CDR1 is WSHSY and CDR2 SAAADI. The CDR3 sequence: CASRSTGGTEAFF. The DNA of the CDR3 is TGCGCCAGCAGATCAACAGGGGGCACTGAAGCTTTCTTT.

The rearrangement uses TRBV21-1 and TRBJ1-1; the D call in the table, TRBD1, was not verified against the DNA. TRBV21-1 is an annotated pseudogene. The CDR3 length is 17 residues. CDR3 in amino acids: CASSKEFPDRVWREAFF. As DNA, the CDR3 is TGTGCCAGCAGCAAAGAGTTTCCGGACAGGGTTTGGCGCGAAGCTTTCTTT.

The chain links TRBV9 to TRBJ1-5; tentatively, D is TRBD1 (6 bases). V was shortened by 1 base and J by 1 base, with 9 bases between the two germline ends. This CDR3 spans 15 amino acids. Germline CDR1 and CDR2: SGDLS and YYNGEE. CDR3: CASSVKGESNQPQHF. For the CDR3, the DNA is TGTGCCAGCAGCGTAAAGGGGGAAAGCAATCAGCCCCAGCATTTT.

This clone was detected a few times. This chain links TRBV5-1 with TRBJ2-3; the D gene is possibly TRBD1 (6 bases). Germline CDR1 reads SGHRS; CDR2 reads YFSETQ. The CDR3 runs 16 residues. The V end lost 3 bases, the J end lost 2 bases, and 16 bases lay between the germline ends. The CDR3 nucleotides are TGCGCCAGCAGCTCAATTCAGGGGATGACCACAGATACGCAGTATTTT. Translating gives CASSSIQGMTTDTQYF.

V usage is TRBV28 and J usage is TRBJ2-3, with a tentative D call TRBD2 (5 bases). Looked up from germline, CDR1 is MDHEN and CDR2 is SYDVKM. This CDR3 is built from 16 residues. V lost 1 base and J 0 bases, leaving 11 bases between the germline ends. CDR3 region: CASSLSEEVSTDTQYF. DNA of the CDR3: TGTGCCAGCAGTTTATCCGAGGAGGTCAGCACAGATACGCAGTATTTT.

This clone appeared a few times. Here the CDR3 DNA reads TGTGCCAGCAGCGACCAAGAGGGTGAAAAACTGTTTTTT. Encoded protein: CASSDQEGEKLFF. The V and J genes are TRBV7-2 and TRBJ1-4; D not certain. Trimming pared 5 bases from V and 7 bases from J, leaving 11 bases between. The CDR3 has 13 residues. Germline V CDR1 and CDR2: SGHTA, FQGNSA.